The 19 T cell receptor beta chains reported below all come from one sample, sequenced in a study of blood T cells in healthy people across ages. Next came a second PCR, run for about 6 to 11 cycles, which used a sample-barcoded 5' primer along with a J-beta primer mix. TCRdb recomputed calls from the 5' RACE reads with MiXCR, one row per CDR3 protein. The sample holds 650,000 to 950,000 distinct CDR3 sequences, about 42% seen once. The specimen was blood. All receptors come from a man between 60 and 75 years old in good health.

In its sample, this clonotype was seen many times. CDR3 DNA sequence: TGTGCCAGCAGTTACCTCGGGGGTCGGGAGCAGTACTTC. Protein: CASSYLGGREQYF. This sequence joins TRBV6-6 and TRBJ2-7, with D perhaps TRBD2 (6 bases). The V gene lost 2 bases and the J gene lost 7 bases, with 12 bases spanning the gap. Germline assignment: CDR1 MNHNY and CDR2 SVGAGI (reference sequence). The CDR3 totals 13 residues.

This clonotype has only a few counts. The genes are TRBV20-1 and TRBJ1-2; weak D call: TRBD1 (6 bases). The V gene lost 6 bases and the J gene lost 3 bases, with 17 bases spanning the gap. This CDR3 comprises 14 residues. The V gene's germline CDR1 is DFQATT and CDR2 SNEGSKA (reference sequence). The CDR3 loop is CSATTGSGDYGYTF. The DNA of the CDR3 is TGCAGTGCCACAACAGGGTCCGGGGACTATGGCTACACCTTC.

This rearrangement joins TRBV7-3 to TRBJ1-4, with a tentative D call TRBD1 (6 bases). CDR3 length: 20 residues. Germline CDR1 and CDR2: SGHTA and FQGTGA. Trimming cost V 0 bases and J 5 bases, with 25 bases left between them. The CDR3 here is CASSLTPARLRTGWNEKLFF. CDR3 DNA: TGTGCCAGCAGCTTAACCCCCGCGCGGTTGAGAACAGGGTGGAATGAAAAACTGTTTTTT.

The V call is TRBV4-3, the J call TRBJ2-2; 9 bases fit TRBD1. The CDR3 sequence is 19 residues long. Germline V gene lookup returns CDR1 LGHNA and CDR2 YSLEER. V was pared by 2 bases and J by 5 bases, with 15 bases of the junction left unmatched. The CDR3 DNA reads TGCGCCAGCAGCCAACCGGGACAGGGTATTGGTGGAGCGACCGGGGAGCTGTTTTTT. This encodes CASSQPGQGIGGATGELFF.

CDR3 nucleotides: TGTGCCAGCAGCGAACAGTGGGGCGACTATGGCTACACCTTC. It is translated as CASSEQWGDYGYTF. The gene calls are TRBV7-2 and TRBJ1-2; possibly TRBD1 for D (5 bases). The V gene's germline CDR1 is SGHTA and CDR2 FQGNSA. The CDR3 is 14 amino acids. The ends were cut back, 5 bases at V and 3 bases at J, with 13 bases in the middle.

The chain links TRBV5-1 to TRBJ2-7; tentatively, D is TRBD1 or TRBD2 (6 bases each). V lost 7 bases, J lost 7 bases, and 15 bases lay in between. Germline-derived CDR1 and CDR2 are SGHRS and YFSETQ. This CDR3 has 12 residues. The CDR3 sequence: CASAGEVNEQYF. CDR3 sequence (DNA): TGCGCCAGCGCAGGGGAGGTCAATGAGCAGTACTTC.

The chain carries TRBV9 and TRBJ2-2; D is undetermined. Germline lookup yields CDR1 SGDLS and CDR2 YYNGEE. The CDR3 runs to 15 residues. V was shortened by 4 bases and J by 4 bases, with 14 bases between the two germline ends. The CDR3 loop reads CASSPGPAGTGELFF. The CDR3 DNA reads TGTGCCAGCAGCCCCGGGCCGGCAGGCACCGGGGAGCTGTTTTTT. The whole variable domain, remainder taken from reference TRBV9 and TRBJ2-2, is DSGVTQTPKHLITATGQRVTLRCSPRSGDLSVYWYQQSLDQGLQFLIQYYNGEERAKGNILERFSAQQFPDLHSELNLSSLELGDSALYFCASSPGPAGTGELFFGEGSRLTVL.

V usage is TRBV5-1 and J usage is TRBJ1-6; D is unclear. The V end was cut by 1 base, the J end by 7 bases, with 15 bases between. Germline V gene data show CDR1 as SGHRS and CDR2 as YFSETQ. CDR3 length: 16 residues. DNA for the CDR3: TGCGCCAGCAGCTTGAACATCCCCGCGTCCAATTCACCCCTCCACTTT. It specifies CASSLNIPASNSPLHF.

The genes are TRBV6-5 and TRBJ1-2, with D possibly matching TRBD1 (6 bases). The length of the CDR3 is 14 residues. Germline CDR1 MNHEY, CDR2 SVGAGI. Trimming left V 6 bases short and J 2 bases short, with 13 bases between. The CDR3 DNA follows: TGTGCCAGCAGAACCAGGGGACGGAACTATGGCTACACCTTC. Its translation: CASRTRGRNYGYTF.

Only a few counts were recorded for this clonotype. V and J are TRBV29-1 and TRBJ2-3; unclear D gene. The CDR3 sequence is 13 residues long. Germline V CDR1 and CDR2: SQVTM, ANQGSEA. With 4 bases removed from V and 1 base from J, the gap between germline ends came to 9 bases. Here the CDR3 reads CSVVRLRTDTQYF. As DNA, the CDR3 is TGCAGCGTTGTACGGCTACGCACAGATACGCAGTATTTT.

This sequence joins TRBV20-1 and TRBJ2-5, with D possibly TRBD1 on 6 matching bases. V was cut by 5 bases and J by 1 base, with 14 bases left in between. This CDR3 has 14 residues. Germline lookup yields CDR1 DFQATT and CDR2 SNEGSKA (reference sequence). The chain's CDR3 is CSASPGHLQETQYF. DNA of the CDR3: TGCAGTGCTTCTCCGGGACACCTCCAAGAGACCCAGTACTTC.

In this sample, this clonotype turned up a few times. The chain has TRBV6-2 or TRBV6-3 and TRBJ1-1; the match to TRBD1 covers 7 bases. CDR1 and CDR2 from the germline V gene are MNHEY and SVGEGT. Trimming at V came to 0 bases and at J to 0 bases, leaving 16 bases not matched to a gene. The CDR3 has 20 amino acids. The CDR3, as DNA: TGTGCCAGCAGTTACTCTATTCTTGAGGGGGCGACTCCAGTGAACACTGAAGCTTTCTTT. Its protein product is CASSYSILEGATPVNTEAFF.

The chain employs TRBV5-1 and TRBJ1-2; D might be TRBD1 (5 bases). The CDR3 extends over 13 amino acids. The germline V gene encodes CDR1 SGHRS and CDR2 YFSETQ. V gave up 5 bases and J gave up 5 bases, with 13 bases separating them. CDR3 coding DNA: TGCGCCAGCAGTTCAGGGCTTGAATATGGCTACACCTTC. Translating it yields CASSSGLEYGYTF.

This clonotype has more than one count but fewer than ten. J is TRBJ2-7 and V is TRBV4-1, with D possibly being TRBD1 (6 bases). This CDR3 contains 14 residues. Trimming took off 2 bases at V and 7 bases at J, with 15 bases between the two ends. Germline V CDR1 and CDR2: MGHRA, YSYEKL. CDR3 in DNA: TGCGCCAGCAGCCAACCAACAGGGACGGGGGAGCAGTACTTC. This encodes CASSQPTGTGEQYF.

This clonotype was found many times. The chain has TRBV29-1 and TRBJ2-1; TRBD2 might be the D (5 bases). The length of the CDR3 is 12 residues. The ends were cut back, 6 bases at V and 3 bases at J, with 9 bases in the middle. The germline CDR1 and CDR2 sequences are SQVTM and ANQGSEA. In DNA form, the CDR3 reads TGCAGCGTAGAACTAGTCTACAATGAGCAGTTCTTC. Translating gives CSVELVYNEQFF.

This clonotype was found a few times. This chain joins TRBV5-1 and TRBJ2-5, with 9 bases aligning to TRBD1. There are 14 residues in the CDR3. J lost 2 bases, V lost 4 bases, and 3 bases had no gene match. The germline V gene has CDR1 SGHRS and CDR2 YFSETQ. CDR3 in DNA: TGCGCCAGCAGCGGGACAGGGCGGCAAGAGACCCAGTACTTC. It encodes CASSGTGRQETQYF. The full variable domain, in which reference TRBV5-1 and TRBJ2-5 provide the parts outside the CDR3, is KAGVTQTPRYLIKTRGQQVTLSCSPISGHRSVSWYQQTPGQGLQFLFEYFSETQRNKGNFPGRFSGRQFSNSRSEMNVSTLELGDSALYLCASSGTGRQETQYFGPGTRLLVL.

This chain connects TRBV7-9 to TRBJ2-3, with D perhaps TRBD1 or TRBD2 (5 bases each). Germline V gives CDR1 SEHNR, CDR2 FQNEAQ (reference sequence). V was pared by 0 bases and J by 0 bases, with 10 bases between. CDR3 length equals 16 residues. The CDR3 spells CASSLALGGSTDTQYF. CDR3 nucleotide sequence: TGTGCCAGCAGCTTAGCGCTTGGGGGAAGCACAGATACGCAGTATTTT.

The V call is TRBV7-2, the J call TRBJ1-5; maybe TRBD1 (6 bases). The germline V and J ends were trimmed by 5 bases and 9 bases, with 20 bases remaining between them. CDR3 length: 15 residues. Germline V gene sequence: CDR1 SGHTA, CDR2 FQGNSA. CDR3 in amino acids: CASSPPGGLRGPQHF. The CDR3 DNA sequence: TGTGCCAGCAGCCCCCCCGGAGGGCTCAGGGGGCCCCAGCATTTT.

With respect to this clonotype: A read error may be the cause here, since a much bigger clone is one base away. The V and J genes are TRBV5-5 and TRBJ2-7, with TRBD1 matching 8 bases. The CDR3 spans 14 residues. The germline V gene has CDR1 SGHKS and CDR2 YYEKEE (reference sequence). The CDR3 protein is CTSSLDRVFYEQYF. DNA for the CDR3: TGTACCAGCAGCTTGGACAGGGTTTTCTACGAGCAGTACTTC. The whole variable domain, filled in from reference TRBV5-5 and TRBJ2-7, reads DAGVTQSPTHLIKTRGQQVTLRCSPISGHKSVSWYQQVLGQGPQFIFQYYEKEERGRGNFPDRFSARQFPNYSSELNVNALLLGDSALYLCTSSLDRVFYEQYFGPGTRLTVT.